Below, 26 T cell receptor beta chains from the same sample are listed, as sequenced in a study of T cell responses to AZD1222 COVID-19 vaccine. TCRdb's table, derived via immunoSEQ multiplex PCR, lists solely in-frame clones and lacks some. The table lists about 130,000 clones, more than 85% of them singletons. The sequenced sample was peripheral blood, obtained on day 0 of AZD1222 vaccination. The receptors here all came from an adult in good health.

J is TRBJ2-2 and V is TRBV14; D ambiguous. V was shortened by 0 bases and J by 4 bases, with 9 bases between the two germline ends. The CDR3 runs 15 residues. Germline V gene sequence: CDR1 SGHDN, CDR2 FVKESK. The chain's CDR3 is CASSQDVGFTGELFF. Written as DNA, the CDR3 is TGTGCCAGCAGCCAAGATGTCGGGTTCACCGGGGAGCTGTTTTTT.

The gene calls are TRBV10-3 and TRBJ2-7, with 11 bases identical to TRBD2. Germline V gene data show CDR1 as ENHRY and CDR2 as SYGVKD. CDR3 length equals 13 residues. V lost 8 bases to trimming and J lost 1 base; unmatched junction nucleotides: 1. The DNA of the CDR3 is TGTGCCATCCGGACTAGCGGGTCCTACGAGCAGTACTTC. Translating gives CAIRTSGSYEQYF.

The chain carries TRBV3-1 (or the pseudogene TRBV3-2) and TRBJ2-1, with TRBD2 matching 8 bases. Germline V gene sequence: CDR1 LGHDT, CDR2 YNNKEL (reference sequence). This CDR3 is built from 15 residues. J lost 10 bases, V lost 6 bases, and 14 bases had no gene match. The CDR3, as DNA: TGTGCCAGCAGGCACATCCAGCGGGGGCGCTCGGAGCAGTTCTTC. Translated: CASRHIQRGRSEQFF.

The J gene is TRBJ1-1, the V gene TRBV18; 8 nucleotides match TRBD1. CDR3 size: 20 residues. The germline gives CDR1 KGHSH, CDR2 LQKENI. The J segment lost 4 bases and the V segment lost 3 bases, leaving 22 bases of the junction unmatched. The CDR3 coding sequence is TGTGCCAGCTCACCGCAACTCAGTGTCCGGCCAGGGGGCGTCGGCACTGAAGCTTTCTTT. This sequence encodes CASSPQLSVRPGGVGTEAFF.

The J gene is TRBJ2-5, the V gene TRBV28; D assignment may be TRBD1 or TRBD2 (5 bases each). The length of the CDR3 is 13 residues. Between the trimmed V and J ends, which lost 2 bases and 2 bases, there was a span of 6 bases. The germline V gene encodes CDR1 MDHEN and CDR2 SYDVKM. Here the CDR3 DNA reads TGTGCCAGCAGTTTAGGGGGTCAAGAGACCCAGTACTTC. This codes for CASSLGGQETQYF.

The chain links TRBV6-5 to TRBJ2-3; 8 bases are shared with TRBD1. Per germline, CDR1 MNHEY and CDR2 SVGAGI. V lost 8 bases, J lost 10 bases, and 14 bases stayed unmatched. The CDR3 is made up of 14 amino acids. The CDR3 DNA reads TGTGCCAGCGCTCCAGGGGGCATTCCGGGAGCGCAGTATTTT. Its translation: CASAPGGIPGAQYF.

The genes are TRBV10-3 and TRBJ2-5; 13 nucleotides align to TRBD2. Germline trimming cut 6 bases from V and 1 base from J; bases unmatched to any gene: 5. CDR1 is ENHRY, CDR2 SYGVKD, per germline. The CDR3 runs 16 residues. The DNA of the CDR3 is TGTGCCATCAGCCAAGGACTAGCGGGAGCCCAAGAGACCCAGTACTTC. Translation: CAISQGLAGAQETQYF.

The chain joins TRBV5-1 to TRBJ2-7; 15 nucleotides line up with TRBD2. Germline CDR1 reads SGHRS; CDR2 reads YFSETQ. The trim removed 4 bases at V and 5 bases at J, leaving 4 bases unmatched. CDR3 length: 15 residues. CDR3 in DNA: TGCGCCAGCAGCATCGGACTAGCGGGAGGGGACGAGCAGTACTTC. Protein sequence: CASSIGLAGGDEQYF. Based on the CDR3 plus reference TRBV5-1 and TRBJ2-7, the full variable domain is KAGVTQTPRYLIKTRGQQVTLSCSPISGHRSVSWYQQTPGQGLQFLFEYFSETQRNKGNFPGRFSGRQFSNSRSEMNVSTLELGDSALYLCASSIGLAGGDEQYFGPGTRLTVT.

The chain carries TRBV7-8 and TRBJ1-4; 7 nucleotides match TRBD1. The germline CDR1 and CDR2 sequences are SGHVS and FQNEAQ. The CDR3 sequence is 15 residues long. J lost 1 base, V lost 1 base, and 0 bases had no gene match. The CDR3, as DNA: TGTGCCAGCAGCTTAGACAGGGGAACTAATGAAAAACTGTTTTTT. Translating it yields CASSLDRGTNEKLFF.

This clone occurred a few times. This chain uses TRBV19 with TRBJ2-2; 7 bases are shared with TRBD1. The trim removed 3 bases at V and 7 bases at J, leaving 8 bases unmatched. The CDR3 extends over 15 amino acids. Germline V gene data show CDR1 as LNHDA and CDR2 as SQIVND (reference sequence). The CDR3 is CASSIVQGIGGELFF. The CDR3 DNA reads TGTGCCAGTAGTATTGTACAGGGGATCGGCGGGGAGCTGTTTTTT.

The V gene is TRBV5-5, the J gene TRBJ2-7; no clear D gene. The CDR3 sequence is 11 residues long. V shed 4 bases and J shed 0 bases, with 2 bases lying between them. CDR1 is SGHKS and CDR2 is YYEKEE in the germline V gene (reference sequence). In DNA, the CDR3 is TGTGCCAGCAGCGTCTCCTACGAGCAGTACTTC. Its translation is CASSVSYEQYF.

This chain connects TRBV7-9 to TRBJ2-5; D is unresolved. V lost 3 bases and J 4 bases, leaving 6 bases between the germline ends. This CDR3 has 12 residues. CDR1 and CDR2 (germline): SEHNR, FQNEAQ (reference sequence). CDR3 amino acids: CASSFPGETQYF. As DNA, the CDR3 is TGTGCCAGCAGCTTTCCAGGAGAGACCCAGTACTTC.

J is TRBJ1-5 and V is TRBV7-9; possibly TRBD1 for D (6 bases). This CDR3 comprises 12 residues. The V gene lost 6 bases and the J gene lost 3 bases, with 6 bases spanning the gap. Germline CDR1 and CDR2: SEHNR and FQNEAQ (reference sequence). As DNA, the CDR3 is TGTGCCAGCAGGGGGGCCAATCAGCCCCAGCATTTT. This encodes CASRGANQPQHF.

The CDR3 bases are TGTGCCAGCTCACTGGGCGGCTATAATTCACCCCTCCACTTT. Its translation: CASSLGGYNSPLHF. The rearrangement uses TRBV18 and TRBJ1-6; D unresolved. Trimming removed 4 bases at V and 3 bases at J, with 7 bases between. This CDR3 comprises 14 residues. Germline loops: CDR1 KGHSH, CDR2 LQKENI.

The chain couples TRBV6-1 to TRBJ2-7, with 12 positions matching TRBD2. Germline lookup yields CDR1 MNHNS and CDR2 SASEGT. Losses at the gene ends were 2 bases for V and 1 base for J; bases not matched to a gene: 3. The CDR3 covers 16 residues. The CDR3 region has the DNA TGTGCCAGCAGTGAAACTAGCGGGAGGTTTTCCTACGAGCAGTACTTC. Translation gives CASSETSGRFSYEQYF.

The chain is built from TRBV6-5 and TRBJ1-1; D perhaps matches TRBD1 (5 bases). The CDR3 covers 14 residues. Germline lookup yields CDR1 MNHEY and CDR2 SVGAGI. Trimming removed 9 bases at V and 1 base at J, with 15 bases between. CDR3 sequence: CASSGGSWNTEAFF. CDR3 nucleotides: TGTGCCAGTTCGGGGGGTTCTTGGAACACTGAAGCTTTCTTT.

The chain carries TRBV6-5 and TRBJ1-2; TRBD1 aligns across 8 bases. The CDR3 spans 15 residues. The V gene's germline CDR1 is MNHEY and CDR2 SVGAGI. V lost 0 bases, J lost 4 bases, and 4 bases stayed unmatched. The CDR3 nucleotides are TGTGCCAGCAGTTACTCGGACAGGGCCATCTATGGCTACACCTTC. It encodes CASSYSDRAIYGYTF.

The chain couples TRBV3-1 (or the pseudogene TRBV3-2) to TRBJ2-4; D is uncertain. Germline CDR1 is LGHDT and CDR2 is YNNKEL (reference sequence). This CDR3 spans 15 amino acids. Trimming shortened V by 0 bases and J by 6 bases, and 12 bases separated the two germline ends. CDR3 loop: CASSQEGSRRNIQYF. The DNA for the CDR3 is TGTGCCAGCAGCCAAGAGGGTAGCAGGCGAAACATTCAGTACTTC.

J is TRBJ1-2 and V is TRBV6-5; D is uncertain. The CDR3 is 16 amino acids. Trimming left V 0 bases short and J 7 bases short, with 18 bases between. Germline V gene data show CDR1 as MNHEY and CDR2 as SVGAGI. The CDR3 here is CASSYSIRTGSGGYTF. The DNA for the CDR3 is TGTGCCAGCAGTTACTCCATAAGGACGGGATCTGGTGGCTACACCTTC.

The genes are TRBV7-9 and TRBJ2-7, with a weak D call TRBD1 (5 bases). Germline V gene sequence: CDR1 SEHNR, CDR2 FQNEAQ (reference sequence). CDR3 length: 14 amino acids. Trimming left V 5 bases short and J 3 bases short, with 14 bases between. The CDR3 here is CASSPEVGDYEQYF. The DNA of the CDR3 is TGTGCCAGCAGCCCAGAGGTAGGGGACTACGAGCAGTACTTC.

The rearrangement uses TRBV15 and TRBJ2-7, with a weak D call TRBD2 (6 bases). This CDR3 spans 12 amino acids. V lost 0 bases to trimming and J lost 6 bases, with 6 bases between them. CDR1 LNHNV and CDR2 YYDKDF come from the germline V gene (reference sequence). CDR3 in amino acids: CATSREGGEQYF. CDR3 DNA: TGTGCCACCAGCAGAGAGGGAGGCGAGCAGTACTTC.

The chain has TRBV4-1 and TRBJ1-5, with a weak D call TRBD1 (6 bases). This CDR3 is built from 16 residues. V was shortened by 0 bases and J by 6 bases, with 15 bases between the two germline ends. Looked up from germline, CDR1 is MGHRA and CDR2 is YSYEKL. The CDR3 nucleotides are TGCGCCAGCAGCCAAGATTATGGACAGTGGGTTCAGCCCCAGCATTTT. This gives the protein CASSQDYGQWVQPQHF.

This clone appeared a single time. The CDR3 region is CASSLLLAGSGEQFF. CDR3 in DNA: TGTGCCAGCAGCCTTTTGCTAGCGGGCTCGGGTGAGCAGTTCTTC. V usage is TRBV7-3 and J usage is TRBJ2-1, with 8 bases matching TRBD2. Germline assignment: CDR1 SGHTA and CDR2 FQGTGA. This CDR3 has 15 residues. V shed 5 bases and J 9 bases; nucleotides not matched to a gene: 12.

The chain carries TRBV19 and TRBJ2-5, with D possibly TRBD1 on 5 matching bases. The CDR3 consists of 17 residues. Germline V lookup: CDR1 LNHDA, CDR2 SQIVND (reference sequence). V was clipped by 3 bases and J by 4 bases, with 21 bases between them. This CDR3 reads CASSMGSGHTLGETQYF. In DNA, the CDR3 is TGTGCCAGTAGTATGGGGTCCGGACACACCCTAGGAGAGACCCAGTACTTC.

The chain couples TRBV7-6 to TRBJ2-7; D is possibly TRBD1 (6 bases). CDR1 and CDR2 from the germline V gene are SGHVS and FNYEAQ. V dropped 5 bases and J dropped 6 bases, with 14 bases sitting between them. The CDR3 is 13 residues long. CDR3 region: CASSAQGFGEQYF. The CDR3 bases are TGTGCCAGCAGCGCTCAGGGGTTCGGCGAGCAGTACTTC.

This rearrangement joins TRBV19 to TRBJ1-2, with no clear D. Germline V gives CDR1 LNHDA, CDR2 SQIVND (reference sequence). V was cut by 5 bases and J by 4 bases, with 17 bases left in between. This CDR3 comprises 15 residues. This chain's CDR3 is CASSSGAGFLYGYTF. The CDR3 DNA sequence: TGTGCCAGTAGTTCGGGAGCAGGTTTCCTCTATGGCTACACCTTC.